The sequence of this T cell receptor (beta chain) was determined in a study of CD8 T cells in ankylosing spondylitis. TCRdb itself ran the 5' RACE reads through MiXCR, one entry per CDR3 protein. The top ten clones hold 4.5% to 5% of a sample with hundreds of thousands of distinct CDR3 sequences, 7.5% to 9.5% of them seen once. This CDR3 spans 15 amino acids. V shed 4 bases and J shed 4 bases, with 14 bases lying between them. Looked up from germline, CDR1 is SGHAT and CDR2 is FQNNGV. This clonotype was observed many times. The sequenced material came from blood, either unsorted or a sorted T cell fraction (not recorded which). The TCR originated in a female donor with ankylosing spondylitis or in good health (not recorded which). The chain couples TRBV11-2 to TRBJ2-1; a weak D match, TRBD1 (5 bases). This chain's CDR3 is CASSSVHGAYNEQFF. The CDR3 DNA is TGTGCCAGCAGCTCCGTCCATGGGGCTTACAATGAGCAGTTCTTC.